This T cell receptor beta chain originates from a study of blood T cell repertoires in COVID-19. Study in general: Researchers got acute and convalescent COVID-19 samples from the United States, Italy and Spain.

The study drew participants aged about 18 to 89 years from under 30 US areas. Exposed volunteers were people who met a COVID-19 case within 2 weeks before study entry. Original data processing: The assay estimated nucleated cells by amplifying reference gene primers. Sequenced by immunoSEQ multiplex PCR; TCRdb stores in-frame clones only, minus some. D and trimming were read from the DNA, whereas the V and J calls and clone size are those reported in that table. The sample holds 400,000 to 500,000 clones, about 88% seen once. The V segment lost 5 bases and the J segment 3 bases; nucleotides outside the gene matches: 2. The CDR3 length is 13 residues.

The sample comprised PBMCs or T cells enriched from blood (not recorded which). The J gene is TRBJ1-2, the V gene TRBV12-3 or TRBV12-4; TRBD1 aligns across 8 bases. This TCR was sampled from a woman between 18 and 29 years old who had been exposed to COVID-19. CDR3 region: CASSRDRYYGYTF. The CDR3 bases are TGTGCCAGCAGTCGGGACAGGTACTATGGCTACACCTTC.